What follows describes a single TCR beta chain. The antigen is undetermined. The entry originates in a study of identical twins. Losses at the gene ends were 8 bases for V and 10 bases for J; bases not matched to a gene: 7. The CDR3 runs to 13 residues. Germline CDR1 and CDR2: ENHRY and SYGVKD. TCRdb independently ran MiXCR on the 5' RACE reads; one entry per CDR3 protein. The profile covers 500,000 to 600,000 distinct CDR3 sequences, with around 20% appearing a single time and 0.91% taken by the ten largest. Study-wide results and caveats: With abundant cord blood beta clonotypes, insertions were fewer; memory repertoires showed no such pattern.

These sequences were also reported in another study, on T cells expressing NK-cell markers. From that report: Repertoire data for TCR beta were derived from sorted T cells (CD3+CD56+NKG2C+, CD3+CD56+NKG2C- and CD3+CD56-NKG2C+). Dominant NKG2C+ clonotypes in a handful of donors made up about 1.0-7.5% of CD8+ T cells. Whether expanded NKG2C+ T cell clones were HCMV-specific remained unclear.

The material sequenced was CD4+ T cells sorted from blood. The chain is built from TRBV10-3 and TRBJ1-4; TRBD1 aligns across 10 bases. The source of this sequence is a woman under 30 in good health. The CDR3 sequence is CAIFDRGRGKLFF. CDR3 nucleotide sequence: TGTGCCATCTTCGACAGGGGGCGCGGAAAACTGTTTTTT.